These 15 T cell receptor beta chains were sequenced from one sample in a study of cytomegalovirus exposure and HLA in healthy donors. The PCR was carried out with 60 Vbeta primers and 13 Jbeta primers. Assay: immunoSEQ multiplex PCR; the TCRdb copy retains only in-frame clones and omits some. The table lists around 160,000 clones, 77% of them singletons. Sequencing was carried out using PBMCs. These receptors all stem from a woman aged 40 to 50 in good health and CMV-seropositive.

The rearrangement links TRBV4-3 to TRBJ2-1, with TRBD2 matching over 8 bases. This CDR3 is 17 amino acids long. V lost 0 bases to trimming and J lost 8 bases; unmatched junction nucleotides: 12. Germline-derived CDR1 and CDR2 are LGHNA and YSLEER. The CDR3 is CASSQDRQRTSWDEQFF. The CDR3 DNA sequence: TGCGCCAGCAGCCAAGATCGTCAAAGGACTAGCTGGGATGAGCAGTTCTTC.

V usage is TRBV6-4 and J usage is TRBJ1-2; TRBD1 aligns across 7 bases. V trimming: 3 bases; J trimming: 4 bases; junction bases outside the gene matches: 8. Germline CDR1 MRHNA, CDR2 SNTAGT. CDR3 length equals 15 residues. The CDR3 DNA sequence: TGTGCCAGCAGTGAGAACCCGGGACAGATCTATGGCTACACCTTC. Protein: CASSENPGQIYGYTF.

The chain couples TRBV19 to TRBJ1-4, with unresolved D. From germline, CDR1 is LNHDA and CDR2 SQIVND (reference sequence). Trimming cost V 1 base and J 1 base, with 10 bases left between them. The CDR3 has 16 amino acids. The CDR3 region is CASSIARGLTNEKLFF. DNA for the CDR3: TGTGCCAGTAGTATAGCGAGAGGTCTAACTAATGAAAAACTGTTTTTT.

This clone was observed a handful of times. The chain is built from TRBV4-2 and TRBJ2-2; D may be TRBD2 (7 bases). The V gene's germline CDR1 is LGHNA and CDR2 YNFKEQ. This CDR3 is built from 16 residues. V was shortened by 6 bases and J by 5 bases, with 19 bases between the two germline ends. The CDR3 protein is CASSTSGEGGTGELFF. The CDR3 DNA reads TGTGCCAGCAGTACAAGCGGGGAGGGGGGAACCGGGGAGCTGTTTTTT.

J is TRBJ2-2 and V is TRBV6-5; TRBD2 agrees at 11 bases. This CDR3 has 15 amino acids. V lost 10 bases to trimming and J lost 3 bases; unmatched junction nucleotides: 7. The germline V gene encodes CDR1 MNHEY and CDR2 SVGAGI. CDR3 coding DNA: TGTGCCACCGTAGCGGGGGGGCTCGACACCGGGGAGCTGTTTTTT. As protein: CATVAGGLDTGELFF.

The CDR3 nucleotides are TGTGCCAGCAGCTTAGATTCTAACACTGAAGCTTTCTTT. Protein sequence: CASSLDSNTEAFF. The chain carries TRBV7-2 and TRBJ1-1; no firm D call. There are 13 residues in the CDR3. Trimming cost V 1 base and J 2 bases, with 5 bases left between them. Germline CDR1 is SGHTA and CDR2 is FQGNSA.

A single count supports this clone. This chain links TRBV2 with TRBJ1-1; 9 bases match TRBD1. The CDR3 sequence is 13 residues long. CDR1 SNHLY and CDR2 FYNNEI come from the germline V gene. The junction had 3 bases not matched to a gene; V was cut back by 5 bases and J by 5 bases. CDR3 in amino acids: CASSSGQGTEAFF. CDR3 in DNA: TGTGCCAGCAGTTCGGGACAGGGAACTGAAGCTTTCTTT.

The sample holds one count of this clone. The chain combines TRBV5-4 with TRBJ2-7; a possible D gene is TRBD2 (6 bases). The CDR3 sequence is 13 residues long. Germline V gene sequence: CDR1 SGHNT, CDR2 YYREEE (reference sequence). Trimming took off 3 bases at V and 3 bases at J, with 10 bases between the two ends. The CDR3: CASSSGLRYEQYF. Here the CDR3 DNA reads TGTGCCAGCAGCTCGGGACTCCGCTACGAGCAGTACTTC.

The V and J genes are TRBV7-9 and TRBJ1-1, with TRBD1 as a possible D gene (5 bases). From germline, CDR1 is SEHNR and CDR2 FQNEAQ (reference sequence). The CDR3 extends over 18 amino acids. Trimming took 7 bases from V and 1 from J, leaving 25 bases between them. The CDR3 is CASKGKVGGNFGNTEAFF. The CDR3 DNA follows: TGTGCCAGCAAGGGGAAAGTTGGCGGTAATTTTGGGAACACTGAAGCTTTCTTT.

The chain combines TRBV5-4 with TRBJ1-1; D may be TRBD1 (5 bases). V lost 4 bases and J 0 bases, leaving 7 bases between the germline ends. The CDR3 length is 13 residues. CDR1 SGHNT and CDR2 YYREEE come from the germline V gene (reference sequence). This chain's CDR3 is CASSTDMNTEAFF. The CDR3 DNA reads TGTGCCAGCAGCACGGACATGAACACTGAAGCTTTCTTT.

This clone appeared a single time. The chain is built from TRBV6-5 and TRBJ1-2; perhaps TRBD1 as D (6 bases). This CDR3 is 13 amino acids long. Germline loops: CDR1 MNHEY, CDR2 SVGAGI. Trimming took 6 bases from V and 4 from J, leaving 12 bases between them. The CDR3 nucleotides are TGTGCCAGCAGCCTGGACAGACTCTATGGCTACACCTTC. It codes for CASSLDRLYGYTF.

CDR3 nucleotide sequence: TGTGCCACCAGCAGACCCGGACTCAAGTACCAAGAGACCCAGTACTTC. Residues: CATSRPGLKYQETQYF. The chain links TRBV15 to TRBJ2-5, with D possibly being TRBD2 (5 bases). Germline assignment: CDR1 LNHNV and CDR2 YYDKDF (reference sequence). The CDR3 contains 16 residues. V lost 2 bases, J lost 0 bases, and 13 bases lay in between.

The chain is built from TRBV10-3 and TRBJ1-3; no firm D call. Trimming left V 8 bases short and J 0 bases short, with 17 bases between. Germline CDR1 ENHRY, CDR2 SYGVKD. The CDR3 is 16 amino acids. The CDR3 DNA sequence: TGTGCCATCGGTGGGGAGAGCGCTAACTCTGGAAACACCATATATTTT. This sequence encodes CAIGGESANSGNTIYF.

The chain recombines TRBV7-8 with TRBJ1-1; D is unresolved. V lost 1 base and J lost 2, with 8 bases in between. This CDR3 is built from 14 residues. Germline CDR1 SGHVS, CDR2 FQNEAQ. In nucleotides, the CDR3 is TGTGCCAGCAGCTTAGTGTCGACAAACACTGAAGCTTTCTTT. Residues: CASSLVSTNTEAFF.

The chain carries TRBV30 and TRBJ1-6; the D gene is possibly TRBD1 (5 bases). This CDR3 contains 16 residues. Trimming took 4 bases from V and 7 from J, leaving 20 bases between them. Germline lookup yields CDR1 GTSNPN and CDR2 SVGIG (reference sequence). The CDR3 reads CAWTLGGGKGNSPLHF. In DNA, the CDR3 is TGTGCCTGGACCCTGGGGGGAGGAAAAGGGAATTCACCCCTCCACTTT.